Presented here are 27 T cell receptor beta chains from one specimen sequenced in a study of blood T cell repertoires in COVID-19. This table comes from immunoSEQ multiplex PCR, and its TCRdb copy is limited to in-frame clones, with some not included. The repertoire holds 220,000 or so clones, roughly 90% seen once, with 0.7% to 0.85% in the top ten. Sequencing used peripheral blood. The receptor set was obtained from a man aged 55 to 70 with COVID-19, enrolled during active disease.

This clone was counted once. This chain links TRBV18 with TRBJ1-5, with D uncertain. CDR1 and CDR2 from the germline V gene are KGHSH and LQKENI. CDR3 length equals 15 residues. The ends were cut back, 3 bases at V and 0 bases at J, with 9 bases in the middle. The CDR3: CASSPGRVSNQPQHF. The CDR3 DNA reads as TGTGCCAGCTCACCCGGGAGGGTTAGCAATCAGCCCCAGCATTTT.

The J gene is TRBJ2-7, the V gene TRBV4-3, with 9 nucleotides matching TRBD1. V shed 3 bases, J shed 3 bases, and the junction held 3 bases outside the gene matches. Germline CDR1 LGHNA, CDR2 YSLEER. The CDR3 loop spans 14 amino acids. The CDR3 DNA sequence: TGCGCCAGCAGCCAGGGACAGGGTAGCTACGAGCAGTACTTC. This translates into CASSQGQGSYEQYF.

Turning to this clone: Additional DNA sequences in this sample encode the identical CDR3. The chain uses TRBV19 and TRBJ2-2; 7 bases align to TRBD2. V lost 3 bases and J lost 4; bases outside the gene matches: 2. Germline-derived CDR1 and CDR2 are LNHDA and SQIVND (reference sequence). CDR3 length: 14 amino acids. The CDR3 coding sequence is TGTGCCAGTAGTATCAGCGGGGCCACCGGGGAGCTGTTTTTT. It encodes CASSISGATGELFF.

V and J are TRBV4-1 and TRBJ1-2, with TRBD1 identical over 9 bases. With V trimmed by 2 bases and J by 0 bases, 4 bases remained unmatched. The CDR3 length is 16 residues. Looked up from germline, CDR1 is MGHRA and CDR2 is YSYEKL. The CDR3 region is CASSQPGTGTNYGYTF. The DNA of the CDR3 is TGCGCCAGCAGCCAACCCGGGACAGGGACTAACTATGGCTACACCTTC.

This chain links TRBV29-1 with TRBJ1-1, with D unclear. The germline V gene has CDR1 SQVTM and CDR2 ANQGSEA. The ends were cut back, 4 bases at V and 1 base at J, with 4 bases in the middle. The CDR3 length is 11 residues. This CDR3 reads CSVARNTEAFF. CDR3 sequence (DNA): TGCAGCGTTGCCAGGAACACTGAAGCTTTCTTT.

The genes are TRBV24-1 and TRBJ1-5; 8 positions agree with TRBD1. The ends lost 7 bases at V and 2 bases at J; junction bases unmatched: 0. Germline CDR1 KGHDR, CDR2 SFDVKD. The CDR3 is made up of 13 amino acids. The CDR3 DNA follows: TGTGCCACCAGGGGACAGGGCAATCAGCCCCAGCATTTT. Translating it yields CATRGQGNQPQHF.

The chain uses TRBV19 and TRBJ1-5; D perhaps matches TRBD1 (5 bases). The CDR3 runs to 15 residues. V lost 8 bases, J lost 8 bases, and 22 bases lay in between. Germline V CDR1 and CDR2: LNHDA, SQIVND (reference sequence). The CDR3 sequence: CASGIIGSLGEPQHF. CDR3 DNA: TGTGCCAGTGGCATTATTGGGTCCTTAGGGGAGCCCCAGCATTTT.

The J gene is TRBJ2-1, the V gene TRBV29-1, with 11 bases lining up with TRBD1. The CDR3 loop spans 15 amino acids. The ends lost 7 bases at V and 2 bases at J; junction bases unmatched: 7. Germline loops: CDR1 SQVTM, CDR2 ANQGSEA. CDR3 bases: TGCAGCGCCCAACCGGGACAGGGGGCCTACAATGAGCAGTTCTTC. It is translated as CSAQPGQGAYNEQFF.

The chain links TRBV7-3 to TRBJ2-3, with TRBD1 matching 7 bases. CDR3 size: 15 residues. After removal of 6 bases from V and 2 bases from J, the junction contained 8 bases not matched to a gene. The germline V gene encodes CDR1 SGHTA and CDR2 FQGTGA. The CDR3 region is CASRDRTGPTDTQYF. The DNA of the CDR3 is TGTGCCAGCAGGGACAGGACGGGACCCACAGATACGCAGTATTTT.

The V call is TRBV30, the J call TRBJ1-5; possibly TRBD1 for D (6 bases). V was trimmed by 2 bases and J by 3 bases, leaving 11 bases between them. Germline V gives CDR1 GTSNPN, CDR2 SVGIG (reference sequence). The CDR3 spans 14 residues. DNA of the CDR3: TGTGCCTGGAGTCGCACAGGGAACAATCAGCCCCAGCATTTT. Its protein product is CAWSRTGNNQPQHF.

V is TRBV18 and J is TRBJ2-5; D is possibly TRBD2 (6 bases). This CDR3 is 14 amino acids long. Trimming pared 0 bases from V and 5 bases from J, leaving 10 bases between. The germline V gene encodes CDR1 KGHSH and CDR2 LQKENI. The CDR3 nucleotides read TGTGCCAGCTCACCACCAGCAGGGAGGGAGACCCAGTACTTC. Protein: CASSPPAGRETQYF.

This clone has only one observation. The V call is TRBV6-5, the J call TRBJ2-7, with a tentative D call TRBD1 (5 bases). The V and J ends lost 2 bases and 2 bases respectively, with 13 bases between them. The CDR3 covers 15 residues. The germline CDR1 and CDR2 sequences are MNHEY and SVGAGI. The CDR3 here is CASSYRARAPYEQYF. CDR3 DNA sequence: TGTGCCAGCAGTTACCGAGCCAGGGCTCCCTACGAGCAGTACTTC.

CDR3: CASSEYSGRATDTQYF. CDR3 nucleotide sequence: TGTGCCAGCAGTGAATACAGCGGGAGGGCAACAGATACGCAGTATTTT. The chain couples TRBV25-1 to TRBJ2-3, with 10 bases that match TRBD2. This CDR3 has 16 residues. Germline CDR1 and CDR2: MGHDK and SYGVNS. With V trimmed by 0 bases and J by 3 bases, 3 bases remained unmatched.

The chain recombines TRBV2 with TRBJ1-6, with 7 bases lining up with TRBD1. V was clipped by 6 bases and J by 5 bases; unmatched bases: 4. The CDR3 runs to 14 residues. Looked up from germline, CDR1 is SNHLY and CDR2 is FYNNEI. The CDR3 bases are TGTGCCAGCAGCGGACAGGTTAATAATTCACCCCTCCACTTT. Amino acid sequence: CASSGQVNNSPLHF.

V is TRBV9 and J is TRBJ2-3, with TRBD1 matching over 10 bases. Trimming took 4 bases from V and 4 from J; bases not matched to a gene: 6. The CDR3 has 15 residues. Germline V gives CDR1 SGDLS, CDR2 YYNGEE. The CDR3 DNA is TGTGCCAGCAGCCTCCGGACAGGGGGAGCAGATACGCAGTATTTT. It codes for CASSLRTGGADTQYF.

This chain uses TRBV19 with TRBJ2-1, with 7 positions matching TRBD1. After removal of 6 bases from V and 4 bases from J, the junction contained 9 bases not matched to a gene. CDR1 LNHDA and CDR2 SQIVND come from the germline V gene (reference sequence). The CDR3 runs to 15 residues. CDR3 coding DNA: TGTGCCAGTAGGCCGTACCGGGACAGATACAATGAGCAGTTCTTC. It codes for CASRPYRDRYNEQFF.

The V gene is TRBV19, the J gene TRBJ2-1; D is perhaps TRBD2 (6 bases). Germline lookup yields CDR1 LNHDA and CDR2 SQIVND (reference sequence). There are 17 residues in the CDR3. V was clipped by 6 bases and J by 4 bases, with 22 bases between them. CDR3 amino acids: CASRDPGVGGTYNEQFF. CDR3 DNA: TGTGCCAGTAGGGACCCGGGGGTGGGCGGAACGTACAATGAGCAGTTCTTC.

The chain combines TRBV10-3 with TRBJ1-1, with D maybe TRBD1 (5 bases). V lost 7 bases, J lost 4 bases, and 10 bases lay in between. The V gene's germline CDR1 is ENHRY and CDR2 SYGVKD. The CDR3 length is 12 residues. This CDR3 is CAITQGTTEAFF. CDR3 nucleotide sequence: TGTGCCATCACCCAGGGAACCACTGAAGCTTTCTTT.

DNA of the CDR3: TGTGCCAGCAGCCCGGGTGGAGGGAACACTGAAGCTTTCTTT. Translating it yields CASSPGGGNTEAFF. This chain links TRBV6-5 with TRBJ1-1, with D unresolved. The CDR3 contains 14 residues. Germline loops: CDR1 MNHEY, CDR2 SVGAGI. The V and J ends lost 6 bases and 1 base respectively, with 12 bases between them.

This clone has a single count. This chain connects TRBV7-2 to TRBJ1-5; tentative D call: TRBD1 (5 bases). Trimming removed 5 bases at V and 9 bases at J, with 26 bases between. Germline V gene data show CDR1 as SGHTA and CDR2 as FQGNSA. The CDR3 runs to 17 residues. CDR3: CASSPQAEGILISPQHF. The DNA for the CDR3 is TGTGCCAGCAGCCCCCAAGCGGAGGGGATACTTATCTCGCCCCAGCATTTT.

This chain connects TRBV3-1 (or the pseudogene TRBV3-2) to TRBJ1-2; D may be TRBD1 (5 bases). Trimming cost V 5 bases and J 4 bases, with 14 bases left between them. The CDR3 sequence is 14 residues long. CDR1 is LGHDT, CDR2 YNNKEL, per germline (reference sequence). The CDR3 DNA is TGTGCCAGCAGCGCCAGGGTGATGGGCTATGGCTACACCTTC. Translation: CASSARVMGYGYTF.

The V and J genes are TRBV7-9 and TRBJ1-2; the D is unclear. The CDR3 loop spans 13 amino acids. Trimming pared 3 bases from V and 8 bases from J, leaving 13 bases between. Germline V gives CDR1 SEHNR, CDR2 FQNEAQ (reference sequence). In DNA form, the CDR3 reads TGTGCCAGCAGCTTTGAACAGTTGGGCGGCTACACCTTC. Translated, it gives CASSFEQLGGYTF.

This sequence joins TRBV14 and TRBJ2-7, with D possibly being TRBD1 (5 bases). The CDR3 is 15 amino acids. Trimming removed 3 bases from V and 3 bases from J, with 15 bases in between. Germline loops: CDR1 SGHDN, CDR2 FVKESK. The CDR3 coding sequence is TGTGCCAGCAGCCACCCTTCGACAGTTCGCTACGAGCAGTACTTC. This gives the protein CASSHPSTVRYEQYF.

This rearrangement joins TRBV5-1 to TRBJ1-1; the D gene is possibly TRBD1 (5 bases). The CDR3 contains 14 residues. V was pared by 4 bases and J by 1 base, with 11 bases between. Germline CDR1 SGHRS, CDR2 YFSETQ. CDR3 in amino acids: CASSGGTQNTEAFF. The CDR3 bases are TGCGCCAGCAGCGGCGGGACCCAGAACACTGAAGCTTTCTTT.

The chain joins TRBV7-2 to TRBJ2-3; D perhaps matches TRBD2 (6 bases). The V gene lost 1 base and the J gene lost 4 bases, with 12 bases spanning the gap. CDR3 length: 15 amino acids. CDR1 is SGHTA and CDR2 is FQGNSA in the germline V gene. As DNA, the CDR3 is TGTGCCAGCAGCTTAGGTGGGAGGCCATCAGATACGCAGTATTTT. It yields the protein CASSLGGRPSDTQYF.

The chain joins TRBV5-1 to TRBJ2-7; no clear D gene. The germline V gene encodes CDR1 SGHRS and CDR2 YFSETQ. V lost 3 bases and J lost 3, with 16 bases in between. There are 15 residues in the CDR3. The CDR3 is CASSSGQLRNYEQYF. In DNA form, the CDR3 reads TGCGCCAGCAGCTCGGGTCAACTGAGGAACTACGAGCAGTACTTC.

A single count supports this clone. The V gene is TRBV11-2, the J gene TRBJ2-7, with 7 positions matching TRBD1. This CDR3 is built from 14 residues. Trimming cost V 0 bases and J 3 bases; bases outside gene matches: 2. Germline CDR1 and CDR2: SGHAT and FQNNGV. The CDR3 region is CASSLEAGGYEQYF. In nucleotides, the CDR3 is TGTGCCAGCAGCTTAGAGGCAGGGGGCTACGAGCAGTACTTC.